This record covers a single T cell receptor beta chain. This clone was recorded once. No cognate antigen has been identified for it. No base-level quality is on record; no much larger clone is a single base apart. The source of the sample is a study of shared T cell receptors in the human thymus (dated by TCRdb to the early 2020s). With respect to the entire study: The study examined how self-reactive, shared T-cell receptor alpha chains are generated in the human thymus.

Preparation of the library involved the immunoSEQ multiplex PCR assay. TCRdb holds this immuneACCESS table with in-frame rearrangements only. Some clones are missing; in checked studies, unresolved V genes explain under half, and the rest has no known cause. This sample is represented by 500,000 to 850,000 clones; 70% to 90% of them were singletons. The biggest ten clones account for more than 0.009% of the sample. V lost 5 bases and J lost 2 bases, and the count of bases not matched to a germline gene is 6. Per the germline V gene, MNHEY is the CDR1 and SVGAGI is the CDR2. The CDR3 sequence holds 15 residues, the cysteine and phenylalanine included. Just the 45-base CDR3 DNA is kept, in frame starting at base 1. These records were also assigned to another study, of human thymus T cells. Taken from the second paper: Immunologically healthy infants undergoing open corrective cardiac surgery for congenital heart defects in Finland were used as donors. The thymus tissue came from surgical resects taken out during corrective cardiac surgery. Usage of V and J gene segments appeared to be biased in both the thymic and the peripheral blood repertoires. The related research reported highly overlapping thymic TCR repertoires among unrelated individuals. The study characterized TCR alpha and beta repertoires from roughly 8 infant thymus samples and a few related peripheral blood samples. The cohort included several male and a couple of female infants, with donor ages spanning 7 to 244 days. After being mechanically released from the tissue, thymocytes were kept at -70 degrees C in pellets of 10-30 million cells. Genomic DNA was extracted from frozen cell pellets with a QIAsymphony instrument. The immunoSEQ multiplex PCR assay was used to amplify the TCRB and TCRAD loci from a standardized amount of quality-controlled genomic DNA. The amplicons spanned the V(D)J region and were long enough to cover the CDR3 and allow V and J genes to be identified. Through the commercial immunoSEQ service, the amplicons were sequenced on an Illumina platform. Primer bias and sequencing errors were corrected using previously described methods, and TCRAD and TCRB definitions followed the IMGT database. Analysis of the repertoires was done with immunoSEQ Analyzer 3.0 and VDJTools and included basic statistics, V/J segment usage, diversity estimates, rarefaction and pairwise overlap. Diversity was estimated using the Chao1, ChaoE, Efron-Thisted, Shannon and inverse Simpson indices, and was also estimated on datasets down-sampled to the size of the smallest sample. Repertoire overlap used strict matching of CDR3 nucleotide sequence, V gene and J gene, with Jaccard-based multidimensional scaling clustering. Thymus samples yielded on average about 810,000 unique TCRB clonotypes, compared with some 89,000 from blood samples.

Sequencing used thymocytes. The rearrangement combines TRBV6-5 with TRBJ2-7; 10 of the junction bases match TRBD2. This sequence was found in a boy less than two years old with a congenital heart defect. Donor details come from another sample of the same person, matched by shared clones. The sequenced DNA: TGTGCCAGCAGTCCCCTAGCGGGAGAAACCTACGAGCAGTACTTC. The translation is CASSPLAGETYEQYF.